What follows are 24 T cell receptor beta chains derived from one specimen sequenced in a study of cytomegalovirus exposure and HLA in healthy donors. The PCR employed 60 Vbeta primers together with 13 Jbeta primers. The method was immunoSEQ multiplex PCR; TCRdb's version includes in-frame clones alone and lacks a portion of them. The sample holds 200,000 to 250,000 clones. Sequencing input: PBMCs. Source of these receptors: a woman under 40 in good health and CMV-seropositive.

The gene calls are TRBV7-9 and TRBJ1-5; possibly TRBD1 for D (6 bases). CDR1 is SEHNR, CDR2 FQNEAQ, per germline (reference sequence). Trimming took 5 bases from V and 0 from J, leaving 17 bases between them. This CDR3 region has 17 residues. CDR3 in amino acids: CASSTSEGGYSNQPQHF. The CDR3, as DNA: TGTGCCAGCAGCACAAGTGAGGGGGGGTATAGCAATCAGCCCCAGCATTTT.

The rearrangement links TRBV6-5 to TRBJ2-7, with D possibly TRBD2 on 7 matching bases. The CDR3 is 15 residues long. V was cut by 0 bases and J by 6 bases, with 15 bases left in between. The germline gives CDR1 MNHEY, CDR2 SVGAGI. In DNA, the CDR3 is TGTGCCAGCAGTTACTCAGGGGGGAGGGCCCCCGAGCAGTACTTC. It specifies CASSYSGGRAPEQYF.

This chain connects TRBV7-2 to TRBJ1-2, with unresolved D. The germline V gene encodes CDR1 SGHTA and CDR2 FQGNSA. The ends were cut back, 2 bases at V and 6 bases at J, with 7 bases in the middle. The CDR3 consists of 12 residues. The CDR3 spells CASSLLSDGYTF. CDR3 nucleotides: TGTGCCAGCAGCTTACTCTCGGATGGCTACACCTTC. Full variable domain (outside the CDR3, taken from reference TRBV7-2 and TRBJ1-2): GAGVSQSPSNKVTEKGKDVELRCDPISGHTALYWYRQSLGQGLEFLIYFQGNSAPDKSGLPSDRFSAERTGGSVSTLTIQRTQQEDSAVYLCASSLLSDGYTFGSGTRLTVV.

CDR3 protein: CAIPGLEGSSYNEQFF. CDR3 bases: TGTGCCATCCCGGGACTAGAGGGCAGCTCCTACAATGAGCAGTTCTTC. This chain joins TRBV11-2 and TRBJ2-1; TRBD2 agrees at 8 bases. With 10 bases clipped from V and 0 bases from J, the junction kept 11 bases outside the gene matches. The germline gives CDR1 SGHAT, CDR2 FQNNGV. The CDR3 runs to 16 residues.

The CDR3 sequence: CASRDFDEKLFF. DNA of the CDR3: TGTGCCAGCCGGGACTTTGATGAAAAACTGTTTTTT. The chain recombines TRBV28 with TRBJ1-4; a weak D match, TRBD1 (5 bases). This CDR3 has 12 amino acids. V gave up 8 bases and J gave up 6 bases, with 10 bases separating them. Germline V CDR1 and CDR2: MDHEN, SYDVKM.

The gene calls are TRBV7-9 and TRBJ2-7, with unresolved D. The germline gives CDR1 SEHNR, CDR2 FQNEAQ (reference sequence). This CDR3 contains 15 residues. V lost 0 bases to trimming and J lost 3 bases, with 12 bases between them. The CDR3, as DNA: TGTGCCAGCAGCTTAGCACCTCCAGAGGTCTACGAGCAGTACTTC. It yields the protein CASSLAPPEVYEQYF.

V is TRBV2 and J is TRBJ2-5, with 10 nucleotides matching TRBD1. The V gene end was trimmed by 5 bases and the J gene end by 1 base; junction bases not matched to a gene: 4. The length of the CDR3 is 15 residues. Germline assignment: CDR1 SNHLY and CDR2 FYNNEI. The CDR3 DNA reads as TGTGCCAGCAGTTCTTGGACAGGGGGCCAAGAGACCCAGTACTTC. The encoded protein is CASSSWTGGQETQYF.

This chain uses TRBV5-1 with TRBJ1-1; the match to TRBD1 covers 7 bases. V dropped 1 base and J dropped 0; count of bases not matched to a gene: 9. The germline V gene encodes CDR1 SGHRS and CDR2 YFSETQ. The CDR3 has 17 residues. The CDR3 sequence: CASSLLSGQLLNTEAFF. The DNA for the CDR3 is TGCGCCAGCAGCTTGTTGTCGGGACAGCTTTTGAACACTGAAGCTTTCTTT.

Regarding this clone: At one end the junction does not follow the germline gene, possibly because of a read error. CDR3 residues: CASSQGGSFEQYF. CDR3 nucleotide sequence: TGTGCCAGCAGCCAGGGGGGATCCTTCGAGCAGTACTTC. The chain carries TRBV7-2 and TRBJ2-7; D possibly corresponds to TRBD1 (7 bases). The CDR3 loop spans 13 amino acids. Germline loops: CDR1 SGHTA, CDR2 FQGNSA.

The CDR3 DNA reads TGCGCCAGCAGCTTACTAGCGGGGGGGAGGTCCTACAATGAGCAGTTCTTC. Translated, it gives CASSLLAGGRSYNEQFF. J is TRBJ2-1 and V is TRBV5-1; 13 bases line up with TRBD2. V lost 2 bases, J lost 1 base, and 3 bases stayed unmatched. Germline V gives CDR1 SGHRS, CDR2 YFSETQ. This CDR3 comprises 17 residues.

The chain couples TRBV19 to TRBJ2-2; the D gene is possibly TRBD2 (6 bases). The CDR3 totals 13 residues. The V gene's germline CDR1 is LNHDA and CDR2 SQIVND (reference sequence). The germline V and J ends were trimmed by 6 bases and 8 bases, with 13 bases remaining between them. The CDR3 protein is CASRKGTEGELFF. Written as DNA, the CDR3 is TGTGCCAGTAGAAAAGGGACTGAGGGGGAGCTGTTTTTT.

The chain couples TRBV30 to TRBJ1-1, with a possible D match to TRBD1 (5 bases). Per the germline V gene, CDR1 is GTSNPN and CDR2 is SVGIG (reference sequence). The CDR3 has 12 amino acids. V was cut by 3 bases and J by 4 bases, with 9 bases left in between. The CDR3 loop reads CAWRGEGTEAFF. Here the CDR3 DNA reads TGTGCCTGGAGGGGGGAGGGCACTGAAGCTTTCTTT.

This sequence joins TRBV19 and TRBJ1-3; tentatively, D is TRBD1 (6 bases). The CDR3 contains 14 residues. The germline V and J ends were trimmed by 4 bases and 2 bases, with 9 bases remaining between them. Germline values: CDR1 LNHDA, CDR2 SQIVND (reference sequence). The DNA for the CDR3 is TGTGCCAGTAGTACAGGGACACCTGGAAACACCATATATTTT. Protein product: CASSTGTPGNTIYF.

The chain carries TRBV29-1 and TRBJ2-2; tentative D call: TRBD2 (5 bases). V was trimmed by 7 bases and J by 6 bases, leaving 6 bases between them. The CDR3 sequence is 10 residues long. Looked up from germline, CDR1 is SQVTM and CDR2 is ANQGSEA. CDR3 DNA sequence: TGCAGCGCCGGGGCCGGGGAGCTGTTTTTT. This sequence encodes CSAGAGELFF.

The chain carries TRBV11-3 and TRBJ2-1, with D possibly being TRBD2 (6 bases). This CDR3 region has 15 residues. CDR1 and CDR2 (germline): SGHNT, YENEEA. The ends were cut back, 4 bases at V and 10 bases at J, with 20 bases in the middle. The chain's CDR3 is CASSSLVGSTREQFF. CDR3 in DNA: TGTGCCAGCAGCTCCCTTGTCGGGAGTACGAGAGAGCAGTTCTTC.

V usage is TRBV5-1 and J usage is TRBJ2-3; 8 bases agree with TRBD2. The CDR3 totals 16 residues. Germline lookup yields CDR1 SGHRS and CDR2 YFSETQ. V gave up 0 bases and J gave up 0 bases; unmatched junction bases: 3. The CDR3 sequence: CASSLEGTRSTDTQYF. The CDR3 coding sequence is TGCGCCAGCAGCTTGGAGGGGACTAGGAGCACAGATACGCAGTATTTT. The whole variable domain, remainder taken from reference TRBV5-1 and TRBJ2-3, is KAGVTQTPRYLIKTRGQQVTLSCSPISGHRSVSWYQQTPGQGLQFLFEYFSETQRNKGNFPGRFSGRQFSNSRSEMNVSTLELGDSALYLCASSLEGTRSTDTQYFGPGTRLTVL.

The chain couples TRBV10-1 to TRBJ2-7, with D perhaps matching TRBD1 (6 bases). This CDR3 has 13 residues. The germline CDR1 and CDR2 sequences are WNHNN and SYGVQD (reference sequence). Trimming stripped 3 bases from V and 5 bases from J, with 11 bases between. Here the CDR3 DNA reads TGCGCCAGCAGTGACTCAGGGGTCCACGAGCAGTACTTC. This encodes CASSDSGVHEQYF.

This chain joins TRBV5-1 and TRBJ1-1; 10 bases fit TRBD1. J was trimmed by 4 bases and V by 5 bases; bases with no gene match: 11. Germline loops: CDR1 SGHRS, CDR2 YFSETQ. This CDR3 has 16 amino acids. CDR3 sequence reads: CASSSGTGVSGTEAFF. CDR3 nucleotides: TGCGCCAGCAGTTCCGGGACAGGGGTATCAGGCACTGAAGCTTTCTTT. The whole variable domain, filled in from reference TRBV5-1 and TRBJ1-1, reads KAGVTQTPRYLIKTRGQQVTLSCSPISGHRSVSWYQQTPGQGLQFLFEYFSETQRNKGNFPGRFSGRQFSNSRSEMNVSTLELGDSALYLCASSSGTGVSGTEAFFGQGTRLTVV.

This chain connects TRBV7-2 to TRBJ2-7, with TRBD2 identical over 8 bases. The CDR3 is made up of 16 amino acids. Germline values: CDR1 SGHTA, CDR2 FQGNSA. With V trimmed by 2 bases and J by 4 bases, 10 bases remained unmatched. The CDR3 nucleotides are TGTGCCAGCAGCTTACTACTAGCGGATAGGTATTACGAGCAGTACTTC. The encoded protein is CASSLLLADRYYEQYF.

The rearrangement links TRBV5-1 to TRBJ2-7; the match to TRBD2 covers 12 bases. CDR1 and CDR2 from the germline V gene are SGHRS and YFSETQ. V shed 1 base, J shed 5 bases, and the junction held 13 bases outside the gene matches. The CDR3 contains 18 residues. The CDR3 is CASSLQQGLAGGADEQYF. Here the CDR3 DNA reads TGCGCCAGCAGCTTGCAACAGGGACTAGCGGGTGGGGCCGACGAGCAGTACTTC.

This sequence joins TRBV28 and TRBJ2-4, with 8 bases identical to TRBD1. Germline V lookup: CDR1 MDHEN, CDR2 SYDVKM. The V segment lost 4 bases and the J segment 0 bases; nucleotides outside the gene matches: 11. The CDR3 runs to 18 residues. Written as DNA, the CDR3 is TGTGCCAGCAGTTCCAACAGGGGGGAAGAGATAGCCAAAAACATTCAGTACTTC. Translation: CASSSNRGEEIAKNIQYF. Supplemented by reference TRBV28 and TRBJ2-4, the full variable domain reads DVKVTQSSRYLVKRTGEKVFLECVQDMDHENMFWYRQDPGLGLRLIYFSYDVKMKEKGDIPEGYSVSREKKERFSLILESASTNQTSMYLCASSSNRGEEIAKNIQYFGAGTRLSVL.

The gene calls are TRBV27 and TRBJ2-7, with a tentative D call TRBD1 (5 bases). Trimming removed 4 bases at V and 3 bases at J, with 16 bases between. CDR3 size: 15 residues. Germline V gives CDR1 MNHEY, CDR2 SMNVEV (reference sequence). CDR3 sequence (DNA): TGTGCCAGCAGTTCCGCAGGGCCACCAGACTACGAGCAGTACTTC. Amino acid sequence: CASSSAGPPDYEQYF.

V and J are TRBV4-1 and TRBJ2-3; possible D gene TRBD2, 5 bases. This CDR3 has 17 amino acids. Trimming left V 4 bases short and J 0 bases short, with 17 bases between. In germline, CDR1 is MGHRA, CDR2 YSYEKL. CDR3 in DNA: TGCGCCAGCAGCCTTATGGGAGCCGGGTCTAGCACAGATACGCAGTATTTT. Translation gives CASSLMGAGSSTDTQYF.

The chain has TRBV7-8 and TRBJ2-7; 14 bases align to TRBD2. Germline V lookup: CDR1 SGHVS, CDR2 FQNEAQ. With 4 bases clipped from V and 6 bases from J, the junction kept 8 bases outside the gene matches. The CDR3 length is 16 residues. CDR3 in amino acids: CASSSGLAGAVFEQYF. CDR3 DNA sequence: TGTGCCAGCAGCTCGGGACTAGCGGGAGCCGTATTCGAGCAGTACTTC.